The clone carrying this T cell receptor (beta chain) has ten or more counts. Its antigen is unidentified. This entry belongs to a study of neurological immune-mediated disorders. Each TCR transcript was tagged with a 10-nucleotide random UMI during 5'RACE. TCRdb reanalysed the 5' RACE reads using MiXCR and keeps one entry per CDR3 protein. Of fewer than 55,000 distinct CDR3 sequences listed, about a tenth were seen once; the top ten hold 1.5% to 2%. Study-level findings and limits: CDR3 amino acid sequences found in expanded clones were never shared across subjects, suggesting private repertoires in all groups. HTLV-1-associated myelopathy displayed the greatest TCR clonal expansion, and multiple sclerosis exhibited the smallest, lower than that of healthy controls.

Time point described: longitudinal time-point 1 (baseline). Libraries used 2 million unsorted PBMCs kept frozen in RNAlater. This sequence originates from a woman between 40 and 50 years old in good health. The sample comprised PBMCs.

The CDR3 spells CASSLESQSYEQYF. CDR3 nucleotide sequence: TGTGCCAGCAGCTTAGAGTCGCAGTCCTACGAGCAGTACTTC. The V call is TRBV7-2, the J call TRBJ2-7; unclear D gene. Trimming stripped 1 base from V and 1 base from J, with 8 bases between. In germline, CDR1 is SGHTA, CDR2 FQGNSA. CDR3 size: 14 residues.